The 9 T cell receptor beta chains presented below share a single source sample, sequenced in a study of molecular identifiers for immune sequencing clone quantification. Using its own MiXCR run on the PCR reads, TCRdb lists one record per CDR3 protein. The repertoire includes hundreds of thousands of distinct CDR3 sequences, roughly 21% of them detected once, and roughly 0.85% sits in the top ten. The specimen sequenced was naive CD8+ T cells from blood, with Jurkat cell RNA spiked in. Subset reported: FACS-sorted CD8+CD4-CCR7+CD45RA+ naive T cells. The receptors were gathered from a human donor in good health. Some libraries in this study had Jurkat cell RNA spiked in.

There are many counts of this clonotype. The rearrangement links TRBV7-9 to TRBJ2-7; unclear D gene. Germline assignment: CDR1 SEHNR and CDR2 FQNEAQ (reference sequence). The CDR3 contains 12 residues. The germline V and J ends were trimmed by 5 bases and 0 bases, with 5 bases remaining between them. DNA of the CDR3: TGTGCCAGCAGCGGAATCTCCTACGAGCAGTACTTC. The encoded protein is CASSGISYEQYF.

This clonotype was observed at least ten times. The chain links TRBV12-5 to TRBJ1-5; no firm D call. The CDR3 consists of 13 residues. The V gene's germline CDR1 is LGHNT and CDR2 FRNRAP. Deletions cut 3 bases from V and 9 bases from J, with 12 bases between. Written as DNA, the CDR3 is TGTGCTAGTGGTTTTTTAGCAGGTCTGCCCCAGCATTTT. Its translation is CASGFLAGLPQHF.

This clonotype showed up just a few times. DNA of the CDR3: TGTGCCAGCAGTTTCAACCGGGACGACAATGAGCAGTTCTTC. Translated: CASSFNRDDNEQFF. The chain uses TRBV5-6 and TRBJ2-1, with D tentatively TRBD1 or TRBD2 (5 bases each). The V gene's germline CDR1 is SGHDT and CDR2 YYEEEE. V was shortened by 5 bases and J by 5 bases, with 14 bases between the two germline ends. The CDR3 has 14 residues.

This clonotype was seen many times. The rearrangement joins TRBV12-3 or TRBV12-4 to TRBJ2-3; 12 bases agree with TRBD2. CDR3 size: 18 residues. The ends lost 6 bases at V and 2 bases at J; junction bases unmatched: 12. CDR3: CASRSTRTSGRYTDTQYF. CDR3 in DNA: TGTGCCAGCAGATCTACCCGCACTAGCGGGAGGTACACAGATACGCAGTATTTT.

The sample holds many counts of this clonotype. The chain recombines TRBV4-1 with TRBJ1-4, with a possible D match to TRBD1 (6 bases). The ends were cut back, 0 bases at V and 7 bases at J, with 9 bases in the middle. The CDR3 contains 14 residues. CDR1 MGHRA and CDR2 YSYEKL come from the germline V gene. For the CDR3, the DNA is TGCGCCAGCAGCCAAGAGGGGGCGGGTGAAAAACTGTTTTTT. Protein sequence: CASSQEGAGEKLFF.

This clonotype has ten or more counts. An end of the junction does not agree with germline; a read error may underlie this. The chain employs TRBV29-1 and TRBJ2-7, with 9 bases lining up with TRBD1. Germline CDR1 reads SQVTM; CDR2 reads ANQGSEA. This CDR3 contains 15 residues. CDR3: CSVEGTGKGTYEQYF. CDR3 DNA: TGCAGCGTGGAAGGGACAGGGAAGGGGACCTACGAGCAGTACTTC.

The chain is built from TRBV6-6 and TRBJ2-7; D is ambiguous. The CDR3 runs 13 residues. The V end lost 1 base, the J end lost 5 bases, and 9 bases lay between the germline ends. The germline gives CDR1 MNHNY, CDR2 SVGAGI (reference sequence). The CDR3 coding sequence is TGTGCCAGCAGTTACTTGAGTATTGACGAGCAGTACTTC. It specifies CASSYLSIDEQYF.

DNA for the CDR3: TGTGCCAGTAGTATGCTACAGGGGGCATCCGAGCAGCCCCAGCATTTT. Protein: CASSMLQGASEQPQHF. This chain links TRBV19 with TRBJ1-5; TRBD1 matches 9 bases. Looked up from germline, CDR1 is LNHDA and CDR2 is SQIVND (reference sequence). The CDR3 runs to 16 residues. The junction had 10 bases not matched to a gene; V was cut back by 3 bases and J by 7 bases. The whole variable domain, filled in from reference TRBV19 and TRBJ1-5, reads DGGITQSPKYLFRKEGQNVTLSCEQNLNHDAMYWYRQDPGQGLRLIYYSQIVNDFQKGDIAEGYSVSREKKESFPLTVTSAQKNPTAFYLCASSMLQGASEQPQHFGDGTRLSIL.

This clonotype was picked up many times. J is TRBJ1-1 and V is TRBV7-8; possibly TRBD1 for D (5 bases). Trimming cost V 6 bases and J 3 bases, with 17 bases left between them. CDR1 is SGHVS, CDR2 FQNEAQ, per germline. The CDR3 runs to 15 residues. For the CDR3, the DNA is TGTGCCAGCAGGTGCAAATGGGGGAGATACACTGAAGCTTTCTTT. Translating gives CASRCKWGRYTEAFF. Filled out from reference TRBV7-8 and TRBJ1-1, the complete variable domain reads GAGVSQSPRYKVAKRGQDVALRCDPISGHVSLFWYQQALGQGPEFLTYFQNEAQLDKSGLPSDRFFAERPEGSVSTLKIQRTQQEDSAVYLCASRCKWGRYTEAFFGQGTRLTVV.